The T cell receptor (beta chain) described here comes from a study of cytomegalovirus exposure and HLA in healthy donors listed by TCRdb under 2017. Background for the entire study: According to a later analysis, one platform produced both the roughly 110 validation repertoires and the 720 or so repertoires of the first cohort. The study was designed to test whether signatures of past pathogen exposure could be identified by cataloging public T cell receptors. Along with the roughly 670-subject first cohort, a separate validation cohort of over a hundred different subjects was used. To predict cytomegalovirus infection status, the study brought together high-throughput TCR immunosequencing, statistical association of individual TCRs with disease status, and machine learning.

Study-level results and caveats: The study gave a list of 150 to 200 TCR beta chains associated with cytomegalovirus. All 120 or so repertoires were used to score co-occurrence in the validation cohort in a later analysis, because that analysis had no HLA typing for the cohort. Across donors, most TCR sequences were observed very rarely, whereas some public TCRs were present in many individuals. The authors suggested that the approach could potentially be extended to other disease states and immunological phenotypes. In vitro tests confirmed that a few of the cytomegalovirus-associated TCR beta chains recognize cytomegalovirus antigens. Cytomegalovirus status was reported to be diagnosed by the classifier with high specificity and sensitivity in both the original and validation cohorts. Subsequent analysis determined that TCRs grouped into clusters in the first cohort also showed a tendency toward co-occurrence across the approximately 110 validation repertoires, and about 93% of cluster scores exceeded 0.

The CDR3 goes from the cysteine to the phenylalanine over 11 residues. The read is trimmed to its CDR3 DNA, 33 bases read in frame from base 1. The germline V gene (reference sequence) specifies DFQATT as CDR1 and SNEGSKA as CDR2. The junction carries 8 bases between V and J, which are trimmed by 5 bases and 3 bases respectively. Separate from the approximately 700-subject first cohort, the validation cohort of 95 to 150 subjects was the group to which the donors belonged. The method behind the library was the immunoSEQ multiplex PCR assay. For the original study's pipeline: To diagnose cytomegalovirus status from the catalog of TCR beta chain sequences, a statistical classification framework was built. TCRdb took this table from immuneACCESS and kept in-frame rearrangements with V and J called. Such tables lack part of the clones; where checked against another copy, unresolved V genes explain under half of the gap, and the rest is unexplained. V, J and clone size reflect that table, while D and trimming were determined from the DNA. Recorded for this sample are some 140,000 clones; approximately 86% of them occurred a single time. The ten most abundant clones make up more than 20% of the sample.

As for this clone: Its antigen is not yet known. Base qualities are not at hand, and no much larger clone is one base apart.

Sequencing used PBMCs. The chain couples TRBV20-1 to TRBJ2-7; the D gene is perhaps TRBD2, on 5 matching bases. The clonotype comes from a young man in good health and CMV-seropositive. CDR3 region: CSAPEVYEQYF. The DNA sequence is as follows: TGCAGTGCTCCGGAGGTCTACGAGCAGTACTTC.